These 27 T cell receptor beta chains were all obtained from the same sample, sequenced in a study of cytomegalovirus exposure and HLA in healthy donors. The PCR contained 60 Vbeta and 13 Jbeta primers. Produced via immunoSEQ multiplex PCR; TCRdb's table is partial and in-frame only. The sample shows over 150,000 clones, roughly four fifths of them seen only once. Sequencing input: PBMCs. All receptors come from a middle-aged man in good health and CMV-seronegative.

The chain joins TRBV7-2 to TRBJ1-1, with no clear D. The CDR3 loop spans 15 amino acids. CDR1 is SGHTA, CDR2 FQGNSA, per germline. Trimming took off 2 bases at V and 4 bases at J, with 14 bases between the two ends. Written as DNA, the CDR3 is TGTGCCAGCAGCTTATCTCCCTCCCCCGTCACTGAAGCTTTCTTT. Translated: CASSLSPSPVTEAFF.

The chain combines TRBV6-5 with TRBJ1-1; TRBD1 is a possible D gene (5 bases). The germline V gene has CDR1 MNHEY and CDR2 SVGAGI. The CDR3 runs 15 residues. V lost 10 bases to trimming and J lost 3 bases, with 21 bases between them. This CDR3 reads CATRPSPGLDTEAFF. The DNA for the CDR3 is TGTGCCACCCGCCCGAGTCCAGGGTTGGACACTGAAGCTTTCTTT.

J is TRBJ2-1 and V is TRBV7-6; 13 bases line up with TRBD2. Germline values: CDR1 SGHVS, CDR2 FNYEAQ. Losses at the gene ends were 6 bases for V and 7 bases for J; bases not matched to a gene: 9. The CDR3 loop spans 16 amino acids. The DNA of the CDR3 is TGTGCCAGCAGTAGGGCTGGACTAGCGGGAGAAAATGAGCAGTTCTTC. This codes for CASSRAGLAGENEQFF.

The V gene is TRBV10-3, the J gene TRBJ1-4, with 9 bases fitting TRBD1. The CDR3 totals 13 residues. J gave up 8 bases and V 3 bases, and 1 base lay outside the gene matches. Germline V lookup: CDR1 ENHRY, CDR2 SYGVKD. CDR3 protein: CAISEQGAEKLFF. The CDR3 nucleotides read TGTGCCATCAGTGAACAGGGGGCGGAAAAACTGTTTTTT.

The chain recombines TRBV2 with TRBJ1-1; a weak D match, TRBD1 (5 bases). Germline values: CDR1 SNHLY, CDR2 FYNNEI. The CDR3 spans 14 residues. V was cut by 6 bases and J by 4 bases, with 15 bases left in between. The CDR3, as DNA: TGTGCCAGCAGAGCACCGGGGGGAGGCACTGAAGCTTTCTTT. Protein product: CASRAPGGGTEAFF.

The J gene is TRBJ1-5, the V gene TRBV7-2, with D tentatively TRBD1 (6 bases). The CDR3 is 14 residues long. V was trimmed by 4 bases and J by 5 bases, leaving 12 bases between them. Germline V CDR1 and CDR2: SGHTA, FQGNSA. The CDR3 region is CASSSVQGDQPQHF. As DNA, the CDR3 is TGTGCCAGCAGCTCCGTACAGGGTGATCAGCCCCAGCATTTT.

The CDR3 coding sequence is TGTGCCAGCAGTTTAACCCACTTGGGGCCTCCCAGGGCTTTCTTT. It encodes CASSLTHLGPPRAFF. This rearrangement joins TRBV28 to TRBJ1-1, with a possible D match to TRBD1 (5 bases). This CDR3 has 15 amino acids. The V gene's germline CDR1 is MDHEN and CDR2 SYDVKM. V was clipped by 2 bases and J by 11 bases, with 21 bases between them.

The chain couples TRBV27 to TRBJ2-1, with TRBD1 identical over 7 bases. Losses at the gene ends were 7 bases for V and 6 bases for J; bases not matched to a gene: 15. Germline values: CDR1 MNHEY, CDR2 SMNVEV (reference sequence). The CDR3 spans 16 residues. Here the CDR3 reads CASTNLWDSVPNEQFF. CDR3 nucleotides: TGTGCCAGCACCAACCTTTGGGACAGCGTCCCCAATGAGCAGTTCTTC.

This clone was recorded once. V is TRBV2 and J is TRBJ1-4; possible D gene TRBD1, 6 bases. Germline values: CDR1 SNHLY, CDR2 FYNNEI. The CDR3 consists of 16 residues. The ends were cut back, 8 bases at V and 0 bases at J, with 16 bases in the middle. The CDR3 loop is CASGGGQGTTNEKLFF. CDR3 sequence (DNA): TGTGCCAGCGGGGGGGGCCAGGGAACAACTAATGAAAAACTGTTTTTT.

This clone was seen only a few times. This chain connects TRBV18 to TRBJ2-7; TRBD1 aligns across 9 bases. Germline V gene lookup returns CDR1 KGHSH and CDR2 LQKENI. With 4 bases clipped from V and 0 bases from J, the junction kept 7 bases outside the gene matches. The CDR3 length is 16 residues. The CDR3 reads CASSLTGTGISYEQYF. The CDR3 nucleotides read TGTGCCAGCTCACTCACCGGGACAGGGATCTCCTACGAGCAGTACTTC.

The V and J genes are TRBV6-1 and TRBJ1-5, with 10 positions matching TRBD1. Germline values: CDR1 MNHNS, CDR2 SASEGT. V lost 4 bases, J lost 7 bases, and 7 bases stayed unmatched. CDR3 size: 15 residues. The CDR3 here is CASSARDRGRQPQHF. CDR3 coding DNA: TGTGCCAGCAGTGCCCGGGACAGGGGTCGACAGCCCCAGCATTTT.

The V and J genes are TRBV7-2 and TRBJ1-3; 12 positions agree with TRBD1. Germline V CDR1 and CDR2: SGHTA, FQGNSA. V gave up 5 bases and J gave up 4 bases; unmatched junction bases: 6. This CDR3 is 16 amino acids long. The CDR3 nucleotides are TGTGCCAGCAGCCCGGGACAGGGGGCGCGAGGAAACACCATATATTTT. Amino acids: CASSPGQGARGNTIYF.

This clone occurred once. The junction departs from the called germline gene at one end, perhaps through a read error. Other nucleotide sequences from this sample produce the same CDR3. V and J are TRBV4-3 and TRBJ2-5, with 7 positions matching TRBD2. The CDR3 loop spans 15 amino acids. Germline V gene sequence: CDR1 LGHNA, CDR2 YSLEER. The CDR3 is CASSQGRGREETQYF. The CDR3 bases are TGCGCCAGCAGCCAAGGAAGAGGGAGGGAAGAGACTCAGTACTTC.

The rearrangement links TRBV28 to TRBJ2-6; 7 nucleotides line up with TRBD2. Germline lookup yields CDR1 MDHEN and CDR2 SYDVKM. The CDR3 is 15 residues long. The V and J ends lost 7 bases and 2 bases, in that order; junction bases with no gene match: 5. CDR3 in DNA: TGTGCCAGCACCCTTGGGGGGGCTGGGGCCAACGTCCTGACTTTC. Translation gives CASTLGGAGANVLTF.

The chain links TRBV25-1 to TRBJ2-3; tentatively, D is TRBD2 (6 bases). V shed 4 bases and J shed 2 bases, with 10 bases lying between them. Germline V gene sequence: CDR1 MGHDK, CDR2 SYGVNS. The CDR3 sequence is 14 residues long. In nucleotides, the CDR3 is TGTGCCAGCAGTGGGGACTGGTTCACAGATACGCAGTATTTT. This codes for CASSGDWFTDTQYF.

The rearrangement joins TRBV6-5 to TRBJ2-5, with 7 bases identical to TRBD1. With the DNA end fitting TRBJ2-7 better, the J assignment may be wrong. CDR3 length: 15 amino acids. Germline V gene data show CDR1 as MNHEY and CDR2 as SVGAGI. The CDR3 coding sequence is TGTGCCAGCAGAGCAGAGCAGGGGGAATGGTACGAGCAGTACTTC. It codes for CASRAEQGEWYEQYF.

This clone was counted a few times. The chain combines TRBV7-2 with TRBJ2-1; 10 bases map to TRBD2. Germline trimming cut 5 bases from V and 15 bases from J; bases unmatched to any gene: 13. The germline CDR1 and CDR2 sequences are SGHTA and FQGNSA. The CDR3 covers 14 residues. Written as DNA, the CDR3 is TGTGCCAGCAGCGGCGCCACGCTAGCGGGAGACTTGTTCTTC. Its protein is CASSGATLAGDLFF.

This clone was seen only once. This sequence joins TRBV18 and TRBJ2-6; possible D gene TRBD1, 7 bases. The CDR3 has 17 amino acids. Germline V gene data show CDR1 as KGHSH and CDR2 as LQKENI. V lost 6 bases and J 2 bases, leaving 17 bases between the germline ends. The CDR3 region has the DNA TGTGCCAGCTCCCAAACTACAGGGGAGGCTGGGGCCAACGTCCTGACTTTC. Translated, it gives CASSQTTGEAGANVLTF.

The V gene is TRBV19, the J gene TRBJ1-1; TRBD1 aligns across 9 bases. CDR1 is LNHDA, CDR2 SQIVND, per germline (reference sequence). The J segment lost 0 bases and the V segment lost 3 bases, leaving 5 bases of the junction unmatched. This CDR3 is 16 amino acids long. The CDR3 DNA follows: TGTGCCAGTAGTATCTCCGGGACAGGGATGAACACTGAAGCTTTCTTT. Protein sequence: CASSISGTGMNTEAFF. Variable domain in full (rest from reference TRBV19 and TRBJ1-1): DGGITQSPKYLFRKEGQNVTLSCEQNLNHDAMYWYRQDPGQGLRLIYYSQIVNDFQKGDIAEGYSVSREKKESFPLTVTSAQKNPTAFYLCASSISGTGMNTEAFFGQGTRLTVV.

This clone has only a few counts. V usage is TRBV7-9 and J usage is TRBJ2-3; D unclear. CDR1 is SEHNR and CDR2 is FQNEAQ in the germline V gene (reference sequence). This CDR3 has 14 amino acids. Trimming stripped 1 base from V and 0 bases from J, with 5 bases between. DNA of the CDR3: TGTGCCAGCAGCTTAGACGGGAGCACAGATACGCAGTATTTT. Translating it yields CASSLDGSTDTQYF.

This clone was observed a single time. This sequence joins TRBV7-2 and TRBJ2-7; 9 bases line up with TRBD1. This CDR3 comprises 17 residues. The germline gives CDR1 SGHTA, CDR2 FQGNSA. V lost 2 bases and J lost 5; bases outside the gene matches: 13. The CDR3 nucleotides are TGTGCCAGCAGCTTAAGGGTCACCGGACAGGGGAGCGACGAGCAGTACTTC. Protein sequence: CASSLRVTGQGSDEQYF.

The sample holds a few counts of this clone. The chain recombines TRBV28 with TRBJ1-5, with 9 bases fitting TRBD1. J gave up 6 bases and V 5 bases, and 5 bases lay outside the gene matches. The CDR3 length is 14 residues. The germline gives CDR1 MDHEN, CDR2 SYDVKM. CDR3 sequence reads: CASSILDRGQPQHF. As DNA, the CDR3 is TGTGCCAGCAGTATCCTGGACAGGGGTCAGCCCCAGCATTTT.

The chain carries TRBV7-9 and TRBJ1-2; 7 bases map to TRBD1. V was clipped by 4 bases and J by 7 bases; unmatched bases: 12. Germline V lookup: CDR1 SEHNR, CDR2 FQNEAQ (reference sequence). The CDR3 runs to 15 residues. CDR3 in DNA: TGTGCCAGCAGCTCAGACCGGGACAGTTGGTTTGGCTACACCTTC. This translates into CASSSDRDSWFGYTF.

This clone appeared a few times. This rearrangement joins TRBV5-6 to TRBJ2-5, with 9 bases matching TRBD1. Germline loops: CDR1 SGHDT, CDR2 YYEEEE. The CDR3 consists of 16 residues. With V trimmed by 0 bases and J by 5 bases, 8 bases remained unmatched. CDR3 nucleotides: TGTGCCAGCAGCTTGGGCGGGACAGGGAGGGTTGAGACCCAGTACTTC. Translated: CASSLGGTGRVETQYF.

The table lists this clone with a few counts. The chain couples TRBV14 to TRBJ1-1; D uncertain. Germline assignment: CDR1 SGHDN and CDR2 FVKESK. Trimming shortened V by 1 base and J by 0 bases, and 6 bases separated the two germline ends. This CDR3 spans 14 amino acids. CDR3 region: CASSQGQLNTEAFF. CDR3 nucleotide sequence: TGTGCCAGCAGCCAAGGGCAGTTGAACACTGAAGCTTTCTTT.

The rearrangement uses TRBV5-4 and TRBJ2-3; no clear D gene. CDR3 size: 13 residues. V was cut by 0 bases and J by 3 bases, with 5 bases left in between. The germline V gene encodes CDR1 SGHNT and CDR2 YYREEE (reference sequence). CDR3 coding DNA: TGTGCCAGCAGCTTGGGGGCGACAGATACGCAGTATTTT. Translating it yields CASSLGATDTQYF.

The V call is TRBV28, the J call TRBJ2-7, with D uncertain. In germline, CDR1 is MDHEN, CDR2 SYDVKM. Trimming pared 6 bases from V and 4 bases from J, leaving 7 bases between. The CDR3 is 11 amino acids. This CDR3 is CASSLNYEQYF. The CDR3 bases are TGTGCCAGCAGCCTAAATTACGAGCAGTACTTC.